Presented here are 11 T cell receptor beta chains from one specimen sequenced in a study of blood T cell repertoires in COVID-19. This table comes from immunoSEQ multiplex PCR, and its TCRdb copy is limited to in-frame clones, with some not included. The data hold about 360,000 clones, with 75% to 90% observed a single time. Sequencing input: peripheral blood. The receptor source for this set is a woman in her sixties with COVID-19, enrolled during active disease.

This clone appeared once. This chain uses TRBV7-9 with TRBJ2-3, with 7 bases lining up with TRBD2. There are 15 residues in the CDR3. The ends lost 4 bases at V and 2 bases at J; junction bases unmatched: 6. Germline CDR1 and CDR2: SEHNR and FQNEAQ (reference sequence). The CDR3 is CASSSWTSDTDTQYF. The CDR3 DNA reads TGTGCCAGCAGCTCCTGGACTAGTGACACAGATACGCAGTATTTT.

The V gene is TRBV19, the J gene TRBJ2-5, with D tentatively TRBD1 (5 bases). Germline V CDR1 and CDR2: LNHDA, SQIVND (reference sequence). Trimming removed 5 bases from V and 5 bases from J, with 12 bases in between. The CDR3 totals 13 residues. The CDR3 nucleotides are TGTGCCAGTAGTCCAGGGTTCAGCGAGACCCAGTACTTC. Its translation: CASSPGFSETQYF.

CDR3 DNA: TGTGCCAGTAGTCTGACGGTTCGGGGGACCTACGAGCAGTACTTC. Translated, it gives CASSLTVRGTYEQYF. The J gene is TRBJ2-7, the V gene TRBV19; possibly TRBD2 for D (6 bases). CDR1 is LNHDA and CDR2 is SQIVND in the germline V gene (reference sequence). This CDR3 is 15 amino acids long. V dropped 5 bases and J dropped 2 bases, with 16 bases sitting between them.

The chain combines TRBV4-2 with TRBJ1-4; 9 bases fit TRBD1. V gave up 4 bases and J gave up 7 bases; unmatched junction bases: 7. This CDR3 contains 15 residues. Germline-derived CDR1 and CDR2 are LGHNA and YNFKEQ. In DNA form, the CDR3 reads TGTGCCAGCAGCCCGAGAGGACAGGGGAGTGAAAAACTGTTTTTT. Protein: CASSPRGQGSEKLFF.

This rearrangement joins TRBV7-2 to TRBJ1-6, with 7 bases fitting TRBD1. The CDR3 is 15 amino acids. V shed 5 bases, J shed 9 bases, and the junction held 10 bases outside the gene matches. CDR1 is SGHTA and CDR2 is FQGNSA in the germline V gene. This CDR3 reads CASSLSRDRTSPLHF. CDR3 coding DNA: TGTGCCAGCAGCCTATCCCGGGACAGAACTTCACCCCTCCACTTT.

This rearrangement joins TRBV4-2 to TRBJ2-7; 11 nucleotides agree with TRBD1. Germline V gene data show CDR1 as LGHNA and CDR2 as YNFKEQ. The CDR3 has 17 amino acids. Trimming at V came to 4 bases and at J to 2 bases, leaving 10 bases not matched to a gene. The CDR3 loop is CASSPHSGTGGTYEQYF. DNA of the CDR3: TGTGCCAGCAGCCCTCACAGTGGGACAGGGGGAACCTACGAGCAGTACTTC.

The genes are TRBV5-4 and TRBJ2-5; 9 bases match TRBD1. Germline lookup yields CDR1 SGHNT and CDR2 YYREEE (reference sequence). The CDR3 is made up of 14 amino acids. The ends lost 4 bases at V and 2 bases at J; junction bases unmatched: 3. DNA for the CDR3: TGTGCCAGCAGCCGACAGGGGGAACAAGAGACCCAGTACTTC. Translation gives CASSRQGEQETQYF.

The gene calls are TRBV7-9 and TRBJ1-5, with TRBD1 as a possible D gene (5 bases). V lost 1 base and J lost 6, with 13 bases in between. Germline lookup yields CDR1 SEHNR and CDR2 FQNEAQ (reference sequence). This CDR3 is built from 15 residues. The CDR3 loop is CASSLGLGGTQPQHF. In nucleotides, the CDR3 is TGTGCCAGCAGCTTAGGGTTGGGGGGAACTCAGCCCCAGCATTTT.

V gene TRBV4-3 combines with J gene TRBJ2-7; TRBD1 agrees at 9 bases. From germline, CDR1 is LGHNA and CDR2 YSLEER. V lost 4 bases to trimming and J lost 4 bases; unmatched junction nucleotides: 8. The CDR3 is 15 residues long. In DNA, the CDR3 is TGCGCCAGCAGCCGATCGGACAGGGGCGGGTACGAGCAGTACTTC. Protein sequence: CASSRSDRGGYEQYF.

V usage is TRBV27 and J usage is TRBJ1-1, with unresolved D. The germline V and J ends were trimmed by 3 bases and 0 bases, with 8 bases remaining between them. Per the germline V gene, CDR1 is MNHEY and CDR2 is SMNVEV (reference sequence). The CDR3 loop spans 14 amino acids. The CDR3: CASSFHDMNTEAFF. As DNA, the CDR3 is TGTGCCAGCAGTTTTCACGACATGAACACTGAAGCTTTCTTT.

This clone has just a few counts. The chain carries TRBV12-5 and TRBJ1-6, with 7 bases identical to TRBD1. Trimming cost V 2 bases and J 10 bases; bases outside gene matches: 8. CDR1 and CDR2 from the germline V gene are LGHNT and FRNRAP. The CDR3 loop spans 15 amino acids. CDR3 coding DNA: TGTGCTAGTGGTTTGTACCGGGACAGTCAATCACCCCTCCACTTT. Translation gives CASGLYRDSQSPLHF.